This entry concerns a single T cell receptor beta chain. Its antigen is not known. This entry is derived from a study of T cells after yellow fever vaccination. Broader study findings: Subsequent to the booster, the majority of primary-vaccination clones reappeared (approximately 95% CD4, 70% to 90% CD8). Across the CD4 and CD8 compartments, a small share of clonotypes was present in both. High-abundance clonotypes from the bulk population could contaminate FACS-sorted repertoires.

Template-switching 5'RACE yielded the TCR cDNA; a universal primer site and UMIs were added in the process. TCRdb processed the 5' RACE reads anew with MiXCR; each CDR3 protein has one entry. The table shows approximately 550,000 distinct CDR3 sequences, with 15% to 20% occurring only once. This specimen was PBMCs, taken 15 days after the yellow fever booster vaccination. The receptor's source is a man aged 25 to 40 who received the YFV17D yellow fever vaccine.

CDR3 residues: CATSDPNRNEQFF. CDR3 coding DNA: TGTGCCACCAGTGACCCAAACAGAAATGAGCAGTTCTTC. This sequence joins TRBV24-1 and TRBJ2-1; D is uncertain. Germline loops: CDR1 KGHDR, CDR2 SFDVKD. V was clipped by 4 bases and J by 7 bases, with 10 bases between them. The CDR3 runs 13 residues.